This TCR beta chain was identified during a study of shared clonotypes between healthy human individuals. As for the study in general: Donor ages ranged 18 to 49 years: a couple of women, a few men. Notes on the study in general: A handful of donors held about 5.1% of naive CD4 clonotypes in common. Sequencing depth was a factor that was expected to affect clonotype sharing among donors. Clonotypes shared by all four donors outscored non-shared clonotypes in generation probability.

As concerns this clone: Its antigen is unknown.

Positively selected for CCR7, the CD45RO-negative cells used as naive CD8 cells excluded terminally differentiated effector memory CD45RA+ cells. Measured with immunoSEQ multiplex PCR; TCRdb has only the in-frame clones, and not every one. Seen here are millions of clones, approximately 94% observed once, and the top ten hold under 2%. The J segment lost 9 bases and the V segment lost 3 bases, leaving 6 bases of the junction unmatched. The CDR3 has 13 amino acids. CDR1 is SGDLS and CDR2 is YYNGEE in the germline V gene. The gene calls are TRBV9 and TRBJ2-7, with 10 bases that match TRBD1. The TCR was taken from a young man in good health. Some clones in this sample may be carry-over from other donors' samples. Sequencing was done on a sample of naive CD8+ T cells from PBMCs. The CDR3 sequence is CASSGGTGDGQYF. The CDR3 coding sequence is TGTGCCAGCAGCGGAGGGACAGGGGATGGGCAGTACTTC.